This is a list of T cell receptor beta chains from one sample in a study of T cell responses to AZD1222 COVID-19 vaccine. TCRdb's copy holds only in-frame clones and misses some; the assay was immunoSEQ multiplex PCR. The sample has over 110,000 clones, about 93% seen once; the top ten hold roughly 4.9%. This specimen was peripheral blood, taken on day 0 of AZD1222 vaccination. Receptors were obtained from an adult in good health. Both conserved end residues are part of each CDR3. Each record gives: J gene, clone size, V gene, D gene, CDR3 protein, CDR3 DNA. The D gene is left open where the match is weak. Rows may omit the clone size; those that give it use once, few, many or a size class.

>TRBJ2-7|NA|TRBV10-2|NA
CASSSRVGNEQYF
TGCGCCAGCAGTTCCAGGGTCGGGAACGAGCAGTACTTC
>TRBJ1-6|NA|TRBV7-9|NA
CASSLRGPFNSPLHF
TGTGCCAGCAGCTTAAGGGGACCCTTTAATTCACCCCTCCACTTT
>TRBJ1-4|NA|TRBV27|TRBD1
CASSKQGRTNEKLFF
TGTGCCAGCAGTAAACAGGGGAGGACTAATGAAAAACTGTTTTTT
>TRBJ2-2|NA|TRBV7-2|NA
CASSLSLGELFF
TGTGCCAGCAGCTTAAGTCTCGGGGAGCTGTTTTTT
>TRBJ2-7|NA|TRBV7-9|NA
CASSSHTWEQYF
TGTGCCAGCAGCTCCCACACCTGGGAGCAGTACTTC
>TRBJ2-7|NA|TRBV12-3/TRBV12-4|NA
CASSLGDWYEQYF
TGTGCCAGCAGTTTAGGAGATTGGTACGAGCAGTACTTC
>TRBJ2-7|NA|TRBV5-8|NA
CASSLRHGFIHEQYF
TGTGCCAGCAGCTTGCGGCATGGGTTCATCCACGAGCAGTACTTC
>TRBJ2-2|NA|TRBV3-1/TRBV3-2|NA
CASSQEITIRYGTGELFF
TGTGCCAGCAGCCAAGAAATTACTATACGGTACGGCACCGGGGAGCTGTTTTTT
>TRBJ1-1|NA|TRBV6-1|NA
CASSEAWGRNTEAFF
TGTGCCAGCAGTGAAGCGTGGGGCCGAAACACTGAAGCTTTCTTT
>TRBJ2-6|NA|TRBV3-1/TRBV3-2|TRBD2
CASSPRGVSGANVLTF
TGTGCCAGCAGCCCGCGGGGGGTTTCTGGGGCCAACGTCCTGACTTTC
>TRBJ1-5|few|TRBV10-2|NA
CASSLEFRPQHF
TGCGCCAGCTCTTTGGAGTTTCGGCCCCAGCATTTT
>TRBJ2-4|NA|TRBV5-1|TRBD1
CASSLGGQGMDIQYF
TGCGCCAGCAGCTTGGGCGGACAGGGAATGGACATTCAGTACTTC
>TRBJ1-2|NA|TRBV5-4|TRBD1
CASSAGTGIYGYTF
TGTGCCAGCAGCGCCGGGACAGGGATCTATGGCTACACCTTC
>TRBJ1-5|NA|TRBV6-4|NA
CPHEPGQPQHF
TGTCCCCACGAGCCGGGTCAGCCCCAGCATTTT
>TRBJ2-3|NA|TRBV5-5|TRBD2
CASSPLGLGPDTQYF
TGTGCCAGCAGCCCGCTGGGACTAGGGCCAGATACGCAGTATTTT
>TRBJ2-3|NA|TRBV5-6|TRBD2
CASSIRLAGGPDTQYF
TGTGCCAGCAGCATACGACTAGCGGGAGGCCCAGATACGCAGTATTTT
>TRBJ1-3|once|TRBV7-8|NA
CASSLSQAGNTIYF
TGTGCCAGCAGCTTATCTCAGGCTGGAAACACCATATATTTT
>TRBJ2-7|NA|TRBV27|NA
CASSLPLGPYEQYF
TGTGCCAGCAGTTTACCTCTTGGCCCCTACGAGCAGTACTTC
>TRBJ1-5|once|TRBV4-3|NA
CASSQDYENSNQPQHF
TGCGCCAGCAGCCAAGATTATGAGAATAGCAATCAGCCCCAGCATTTT
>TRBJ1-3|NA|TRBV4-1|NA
CASSHEPGSGNTIYF
TGCGCCAGCAGCCACGAACCAGGTAGCGGAAACACCATATATTTT
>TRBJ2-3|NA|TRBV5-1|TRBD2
CASRFGLAGGSDTQYF
TGCGCCAGCAGGTTTGGACTAGCGGGAGGGTCAGATACGCAGTATTTT
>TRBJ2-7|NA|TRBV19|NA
CASSIVAAGASYEQYF
TGTGCCAGTAGTATAGTGGCCGCGGGGGCATCCTACGAGCAGTACTTC
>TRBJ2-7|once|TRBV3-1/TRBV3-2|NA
CASSQGLGGLHEQYF
TGTGCCAGCAGCCAAGGACTAGGAGGACTCCACGAGCAGTACTTC
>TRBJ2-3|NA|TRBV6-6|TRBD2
CASSLTSGGGGTDTQYF
TGTGCCAGCAGTCTGACGAGTGGGGGGGGTGGCACAGATACGCAGTATTTT
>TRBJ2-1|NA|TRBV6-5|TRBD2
CASKKRDEIYNEQFF
TGTGCCAGCAAAAAGCGGGACGAGATATACAATGAGCAGTTCTTC
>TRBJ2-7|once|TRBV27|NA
CASSLDGISYEQYF
TGTGCCAGCAGTTTAGACGGGATCTCCTACGAGCAGTACTTC
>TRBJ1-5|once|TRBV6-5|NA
CASRIREYSNQPQHF
TGTGCCAGCAGAATCAGGGAATATAGCAATCAGCCCCAGCATTTT
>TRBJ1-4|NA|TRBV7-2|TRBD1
CASSQQGWTNEKLFF
TGTGCCAGCAGCCAACAGGGGTGGACTAATGAAAAACTGTTTTTT
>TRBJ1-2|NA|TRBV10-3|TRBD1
CAIKPRDRGRGYTF
TGTGCCATAAAGCCTAGGGACAGGGGTAGAGGCTACACCTTC
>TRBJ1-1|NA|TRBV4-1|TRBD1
CASRTIGGRNTEAFF
TGCGCCAGCAGGACTATAGGGGGCCGGAACACTGAAGCTTTCTTT
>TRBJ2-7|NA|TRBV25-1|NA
CASSQGSGEQYF
TGTGCCAGCAGCCAGGGTTCCGGCGAGCAGTACTTC
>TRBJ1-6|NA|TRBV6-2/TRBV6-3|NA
CASSYRSDNSPLHF
TGTGCCAGCAGTTACCGGTCAGATAATTCACCCCTCCACTTT
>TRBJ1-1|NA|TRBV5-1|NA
CASSRGSPTEAFF
TGCGCCAGCAGCCGGGGGAGTCCCACTGAAGCTTTCTTT
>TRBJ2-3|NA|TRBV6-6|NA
CASSYSTGGDTQYF
TGTGCCAGCAGTTACTCGACTGGTGGGGATACGCAGTATTTT
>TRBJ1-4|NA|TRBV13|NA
CASSLVPDRGNEKLFF
TGTGCCAGCAGCTTAGTCCCCGACAGAGGTAATGAAAAACTGTTTTTT
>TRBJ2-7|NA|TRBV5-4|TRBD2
CASSLEGLAYEQYF
TGTGCCAGCAGCTTGGAAGGACTAGCCTACGAGCAGTACTTC
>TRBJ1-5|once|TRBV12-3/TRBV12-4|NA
CARRREDNQPQHF
TGTGCCAGAAGACGAGAGGACAATCAGCCCCAGCATTTT
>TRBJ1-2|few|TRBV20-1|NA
CSAKGGDGYTF
TGCAGTGCTAAGGGGGGTGATGGCTACACCTTC
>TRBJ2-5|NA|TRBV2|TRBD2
CASSGRGTTQETQYF
TGTGCCAGCAGTGGAAGAGGGACTACGCAAGAGACCCAGTACTTC
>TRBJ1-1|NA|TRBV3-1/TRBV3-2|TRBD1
CASSQDRMNTEAFF
TGTGCCAGCAGCCAGGACAGGATGAACACTGAAGCTTTCTTT
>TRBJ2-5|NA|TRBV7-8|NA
CASRGGSAVETQYF
TGTGCCAGCAGGGGCGGGTCAGCGGTAGAGACCCAGTACTTC
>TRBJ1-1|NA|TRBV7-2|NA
CASSPGPRSTEAFF
TGTGCCAGCAGCCCTGGTCCACGGAGCACTGAAGCTTTCTTT
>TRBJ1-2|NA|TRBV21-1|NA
CASSTTEGGYTF
TGTGCCAGCAGCACCACTGAGGGTGGCTACACCTTC